This is a list of T cell receptor beta chains from one sample in a study of blood T cell repertoires in COVID-19. The protocol was immunoSEQ multiplex PCR, while the TCRdb copy is restricted to in-frame clones and leaves out a portion. The sample carries 200,000 to 250,000 clones, roughly 88% recorded once. The sample comprised peripheral blood. The receptors here all came from a woman aged 40 to 50 who had recovered from COVID-19. The CDR3 runs from the conserved cysteine through the conserved F or W. A D gene is named only where the DNA matches it firmly. Expanded clones get a size class; other rows say once, few or many, or leave the size out.

clone size: NA; D gene: NA; J gene: TRBJ1-4; V gene: TRBV7-2; CDR3 protein: CASSLGSMAGLGEKLFF; CDR3 DNA: TGTGCCAGCAGCTTAGGATCTATGGCAGGGTTGGGGGAAAAACTGTTTTTT
clone size: NA; D gene: TRBD2; J gene: TRBJ2-7; V gene: TRBV12-5; CDR3 protein: CASGLIAGGWYEQYF; CDR3 DNA: TGTGCTAGTGGTTTGATCGCGGGGGGTTGGTACGAGCAGTACTTC
clone size: NA; D gene: NA; J gene: TRBJ2-1; V gene: TRBV28; CDR3 protein: CASRTGDTYNEQFF; CDR3 DNA: TGTGCCAGCAGAACAGGTGACACCTACAATGAGCAGTTCTTC
clone size: few; D gene: NA; J gene: TRBJ1-1; V gene: TRBV20-1; CDR3 protein: CSAGRGQKAFF; CDR3 DNA: TGCAGTGCCGGGCGCGGGCAAAAAGCTTTCTTT
clone size: NA; D gene: NA; J gene: TRBJ2-2; V gene: TRBV5-1; CDR3 protein: CASSLVGNTGELFF; CDR3 DNA: TGCGCCAGCAGCTTGGTCGGTAACACCGGGGAGCTGTTTTTT
clone size: NA; D gene: NA; J gene: TRBJ1-2; V gene: TRBV11-2; CDR3 protein: CASSPSQGYSFYGYTF; CDR3 DNA: TGTGCCAGCAGCCCCAGCCAGGGGTATTCGTTCTATGGCTACACCTTC
clone size: once; D gene: TRBD2; J gene: TRBJ2-1; V gene: TRBV7-9; CDR3 protein: CASSDGTSLSYEQFF; CDR3 DNA: TGTGCCAGCAGTGACGGGACTAGCCTTTCATATGAGCAGTTCTTC
clone size: few; D gene: NA; J gene: TRBJ1-6; V gene: TRBV7-3; CDR3 protein: CASSSGLEGSPLHF; CDR3 DNA: TGTGCCAGCAGCTCCGGACTGGAAGGTTCACCCCTCCACTTT
clone size: NA; D gene: NA; J gene: TRBJ2-7; V gene: TRBV12-5; CDR3 protein: CASGLVRGSFSYEQYF; CDR3 DNA: TGTGCTAGTGGTTTGGTGAGGGGGTCCTTCTCCTACGAGCAGTACTTC
clone size: NA; D gene: NA; J gene: TRBJ2-3; V gene: TRBV3-1/TRBV3-2; CDR3 protein: CASSQGASGTDTQYF; CDR3 DNA: TGTGCCAGCAGCCAAGGAGCCAGCGGCACAGATACGCAGTATTTT
clone size: NA; D gene: NA; J gene: TRBJ2-5; V gene: TRBV5-1; CDR3 protein: CASSLAGETQYF; CDR3 DNA: TGCGCCAGCAGCTTGGCCGGGGAGACCCAGTACTTC
clone size: NA; D gene: TRBD2; J gene: TRBJ2-2; V gene: TRBV9; CDR3 protein: CASSVGSGDGGFTGELFF; CDR3 DNA: TGTGCCAGCAGCGTAGGAAGTGGAGACGGGGGGTTCACCGGGGAGCTGTTTTTT
clone size: NA; D gene: NA; J gene: TRBJ2-2; V gene: TRBV7-2; CDR3 protein: CASSLVLNTGELFF; CDR3 DNA: TGTGCCAGCAGCTTAGTTCTGAACACCGGGGAGCTGTTTTTT
clone size: once; D gene: TRBD1; J gene: TRBJ1-1; V gene: TRBV28; CDR3 protein: CASTLTPGGGGTEAFF; CDR3 DNA: TGTGCCAGCACCCTAACCCCAGGGGGCGGCGGCACTGAAGCTTTCTTT
clone size: NA; D gene: TRBD1; J gene: TRBJ1-1; V gene: TRBV19; CDR3 protein: CASSQGALTEAFF; CDR3 DNA: TGTGCCAGTAGTCAGGGGGCATTAACTGAAGCTTTCTTT
clone size: NA; D gene: NA; J gene: TRBJ2-3; V gene: TRBV7-2; CDR3 protein: CASSPGSTDTQYF; CDR3 DNA: TGTGCCAGCAGCCCGGGGTCCACAGATACGCAGTATTTT
clone size: NA; D gene: NA; J gene: TRBJ1-2; V gene: TRBV18; CDR3 protein: CASSPGDDYGYTF; CDR3 DNA: TGTGCCAGCTCACCAGGAGATGACTATGGCTACACCTTC
clone size: NA; D gene: NA; J gene: TRBJ2-1; V gene: TRBV29-1; CDR3 protein: CSVEGLIGSDEQFF; CDR3 DNA: TGCAGCGTTGAAGGACTAATCGGGTCCGATGAGCAGTTCTTC
clone size: once; D gene: NA; J gene: TRBJ2-2; V gene: TRBV7-9; CDR3 protein: CASSFTVNTGELFF; CDR3 DNA: TGTGCCAGCAGCTTCACAGTGAACACCGGGGAGCTGTTTTTT
clone size: NA; D gene: NA; J gene: TRBJ1-2; V gene: TRBV5-1; CDR3 protein: CASSQTGSDAYGYTF; CDR3 DNA: TGCGCCAGCAGCCAAACAGGGTCGGATGCCTATGGCTACACCTTC
clone size: NA; D gene: NA; J gene: TRBJ2-3; V gene: TRBV7-2; CDR3 protein: CASSPLAGTDTQYF; CDR3 DNA: TGTGCCAGCAGCCCCTTAGCGGGCACAGATACGCAGTATTTT
clone size: NA; D gene: NA; J gene: TRBJ1-2; V gene: TRBV12-3/TRBV12-4; CDR3 protein: CASSLGQSYGYTF; CDR3 DNA: TGTGCCAGCAGTTTAGGTCAGTCCTATGGCTACACCTTC
clone size: few; D gene: TRBD2; J gene: TRBJ2-1; V gene: TRBV5-6; CDR3 protein: CASSLWTSGGVNEQFF; CDR3 DNA: TGTGCCAGCAGCTTGTGGACTAGCGGGGGGGTAAATGAGCAGTTCTTC
clone size: NA; D gene: TRBD1; J gene: TRBJ1-2; V gene: TRBV27; CDR3 protein: CASSLAGGVLGYGYTF; CDR3 DNA: TGTGCCAGCAGTTTGGCAGGGGGCGTACTGGGCTATGGCTACACCTTC
clone size: NA; D gene: TRBD1; J gene: TRBJ2-7; V gene: TRBV5-8; CDR3 protein: CASIRTGSSYEQYF; CDR3 DNA: TGTGCCAGCATCAGGACAGGAAGCTCCTACGAGCAGTACTTC
clone size: NA; D gene: NA; J gene: TRBJ1-5; V gene: TRBV3-1/TRBV3-2; CDR3 protein: CASSLQGWGQPQHF; CDR3 DNA: TGTGCCAGCAGTCTACAGGGCTGGGGCCAGCCCCAGCATTTT
clone size: NA; D gene: TRBD1; J gene: TRBJ1-1; V gene: TRBV19; CDR3 protein: CASSQTGLNTEAFF; CDR3 DNA: TGTGCCAGTAGTCAGACAGGGTTGAACACTGAAGCTTTCTTT
clone size: few; D gene: NA; J gene: TRBJ1-1; V gene: TRBV7-8; CDR3 protein: CASSPGHVTKAFF; CDR3 DNA: TGTGCCAGCAGCCCCGGACATGTCACTAAAGCTTTCTTT
clone size: NA; D gene: TRBD1; J gene: TRBJ1-5; V gene: TRBV18; CDR3 protein: CASSPSGQGNGNQPQHF; CDR3 DNA: TGTGCCAGCTCACCGTCGGGACAGGGAAATGGCAATCAGCCCCAGCATTTT
clone size: NA; D gene: NA; J gene: TRBJ1-4; V gene: TRBV11-3; CDR3 protein: CASSPGERVEEKLFF; CDR3 DNA: TGTGCCAGCAGCCCGGGGGAGAGGGTGGAGGAAAAACTGTTTTTT
clone size: NA; D gene: NA; J gene: TRBJ2-7; V gene: TRBV7-2; CDR3 protein: CASSLGNRVGIEQYF; CDR3 DNA: TGTGCCAGCAGCTTAGGCAACAGGGTCGGTATCGAGCAGTACTTC
clone size: NA; D gene: NA; J gene: TRBJ1-1; V gene: TRBV4-2; CDR3 protein: CASSQDPGFLNVQSNTEAFF; CDR3 DNA: TGTGCCAGCAGCCAAGACCCCGGTTTTTTGAATGTACAGTCAAACACTGAAGCTTTCTTT
clone size: NA; D gene: NA; J gene: TRBJ1-4; V gene: TRBV7-2; CDR3 protein: CASSPNQGVGEKLFF; CDR3 DNA: TGTGCCAGCAGCCCAAACCAGGGTGTGGGTGAAAAACTGTTTTTT
clone size: NA; D gene: TRBD1; J gene: TRBJ1-1; V gene: TRBV25-1; CDR3 protein: CASSELTGSEAFF; CDR3 DNA: TGTGCCAGCAGTGAATTGACAGGGTCTGAAGCTTTCTTT
clone size: once; D gene: TRBD1; J gene: TRBJ2-1; V gene: TRBV13; CDR3 protein: CASSDSRTGDLNEQFF; CDR3 DNA: TGTGCCAGCAGCGACTCTAGGACAGGGGATTTAAATGAGCAGTTCTTC
clone size: NA; D gene: NA; J gene: TRBJ1-1; V gene: TRBV12-3/TRBV12-4; CDR3 protein: CASSSSTVPEAFF; CDR3 DNA: TGTGCCAGCAGCTCTTCGACAGTTCCTGAAGCTTTCTTT
clone size: NA; D gene: NA; J gene: TRBJ2-1; V gene: TRBV21-1; CDR3 protein: CASSTGQGESYEQFF; CDR3 DNA: TGTGCCAGCAGCACCGGACAGGGGGAGTCCTATGAGCAGTTCTTC
clone size: NA; D gene: TRBD2; J gene: TRBJ2-3; V gene: TRBV7-2; CDR3 protein: CASSFERGPDTQYF; CDR3 DNA: TGTGCCAGCAGCTTCGAGCGGGGGCCAGATACGCAGTATTTT
clone size: NA; D gene: TRBD1; J gene: TRBJ2-3; V gene: TRBV7-9; CDR3 protein: CASSLEPWTGATDTQYF; CDR3 DNA: TGTGCCAGCAGCTTAGAACCTTGGACAGGGGCTACAGATACGCAGTATTTT
clone size: NA; D gene: NA; J gene: TRBJ1-2; V gene: TRBV6-5; CDR3 protein: CASSYSVRRVDGYTF; CDR3 DNA: TGTGCCAGCAGTTACTCAGTGCGGCGAGTAGATGGCTACACCTTC
clone size: NA; D gene: TRBD1; J gene: TRBJ1-2; V gene: TRBV6-2/TRBV6-3; CDR3 protein: CASSDLPGQGQGYTF; CDR3 DNA: TGTGCCAGCAGTGATTTACCGGGACAGGGTCAAGGCTACACCTTC
clone size: NA; D gene: NA; J gene: TRBJ1-2; V gene: TRBV10-3; CDR3 protein: CAISENSINYGYTF; CDR3 DNA: TGTGCCATCAGTGAGAATAGTATCAACTATGGCTACACCTTC